A selection of T cell receptor beta chains follows, all from one sample in a study of blood T cell repertoires in COVID-19. Only in-frame clones appear in the TCRdb table, and some are missing; sequencing was by immunoSEQ multiplex PCR. The top ten hold 25% to 30% of the sample, which has approximately 75,000 clones, roughly four fifths seen once. Specimen: peripheral blood. The receptors originated from a woman older than 75 with active or convalescent COVID-19. The CDR3 runs from the conserved cysteine through the conserved F or W. A D gene is named only where the DNA matches it firmly. Not all rows give a size; the values are once, few, many and, for expanded clones, a class.

- - TRBJ1-3 15 TRBV3-1/TRBV3-2 CASSQDGASGNTIYF TGTGCCAGCAGCCAAGATGGGGCGTCTGGAAACACCATATATTTT
- TRBD2 TRBJ2-6 17 TRBV6-6 CASSPTSGGIGANVLTF TGTGCCAGCAGTCCAACATCGGGAGGTATCGGGGCCAACGTCCTGACTTTC
- - TRBJ1-1 14 TRBV5-1 CASSLVAQNTEAFF TGCGCCAGCAGCTTGGTAGCACAGAACACTGAAGCTTTCTTT
- TRBD2 TRBJ2-1 16 TRBV4-2 CASSQVGGGGYNEQFF TGTGCCAGCAGCCAAGTGGGCGGGGGGGGTTACAATGAGCAGTTCTTC
- TRBD1 TRBJ1-2 15 TRBV16 CASSPGTGANYGYTF TGTGCCAGCAGCCCGGGGACAGGAGCTAACTATGGCTACACCTTC
once - TRBJ1-1 14 TRBV5-1 CASSFRGVSTEAFF TGCGCCAGCAGCTTCCGGGGTGTGAGCACTGAAGCTTTCTTT
many - TRBJ2-2 13 TRBV12-3/TRBV12-4 CASSLILLGELFF TGTGCCAGCAGTTTAATACTCCTCGGGGAGCTGTTTTTT
- - TRBJ1-5 17 TRBV3-1/TRBV3-2 CASSHPATDYSNQPQHF TGTGCCAGCAGCCACCCGGCCACAGATTATAGCAATCAGCCCCAGCATTTT
- TRBD2 TRBJ2-1 14 TRBV7-2 CASLRLAGNNEQFF TGTGCCAGCCTTAGACTAGCGGGGAACAATGAGCAGTTCTTC
- TRBD1 TRBJ2-7 14 TRBV27 CASSSRDRAYEQYF TGTGCCAGCAGTTCCCGGGACAGGGCCTACGAGCAGTACTTC
- TRBD1 TRBJ1-5 19 TRBV5-1 CASSLGRQGQGPRGQPQHF TGCGCCAGCAGCTTGGGAAGACAGGGACAGGGCCCGAGGGGTCAGCCCCAGCATTTT
- - TRBJ1-6 13 TRBV6-5 CASSYDEGEPLHF TGTGCCAGCAGTTACGACGAAGGGGAACCCCTCCACTTT
- - TRBJ1-6 16 TRBV3-1/TRBV3-2 CASSPINWFGNSPLHF TGTGCCAGCAGCCCAATTAATTGGTTCGGTAATTCACCCCTCCACTTT
- - TRBJ1-5 15 TRBV30 CAWSTGTVPEEPQHF TGTGCCTGGAGTACTGGAACTGTGCCTGAGGAGCCCCAGCATTTT
few TRBD1 TRBJ2-7 13 TRBV3-1/TRBV3-2 CASSRQGWAEQYF TGTGCCAGCAGCCGACAGGGTTGGGCCGAGCAGTACTTC
few - TRBJ2-1 11 TRBV12-3/TRBV12-4 CASRVLNEQFF TGTGCCAGCAGGGTTCTAAATGAGCAGTTCTTC
- - TRBJ1-2 14 TRBV7-2 CASSSGRGLRGYTF TGTGCCAGCAGCTCGGGGAGAGGGCTCCGGGGCTACACCTTC
- - TRBJ1-3 14 TRBV30 CAWKSTASRNTIYF TGTGCCTGGAAAAGTACAGCAAGCCGAAACACCATATATTTT
- - TRBJ1-1 13 TRBV7-8 CASNEQPNTEAFF TGTGCCAGCAACGAACAGCCGAACACTGAAGCTTTCTTT
- TRBD1 TRBJ2-3 16 TRBV27 CASSLRGTGGMSAQYF TGTGCCAGCAGTTTAAGAGGGACAGGGGGCATGAGTGCGCAGTATTTT
- - TRBJ2-2 13 TRBV7-9 CASSLVAAGELFF TGTGCCAGCAGCTTAGTCGCGGCCGGGGAGCTGTTTTTT
many - TRBJ1-6 12 TRBV7-2 CASSLAPNHLHF TGTGCCAGCAGCTTAGCTCCTAACCATCTCCACTTT
- TRBD1 TRBJ1-2 14 TRBV6-5 CASRHQRDRGGYTF TGTGCCAGCAGACATCAACGGGACAGGGGTGGCTACACCTTC
- - TRBJ2-2 15 TRBV6-5 CASSRGLLNTGELFF TGTGCCAGCAGCCGCGGGCTTCTTAACACCGGGGAGCTGTTTTTT
- - TRBJ1-5 13 TRBV12-3/TRBV12-4 CASSAGLGQPQHF TGTGCCAGCAGCGCGGGCTTGGGTCAGCCCCAGCATTTT
- - TRBJ2-2 16 TRBV5-4 CASSLSGTTYTGELFF TGTGCCAGCAGCTTATCCGGGACAACCTACACCGGGGAGCTGTTTTTT
few TRBD1 TRBJ2-1 15 TRBV5-6 CASSLGDRTYNEQFF TGTGCCAGCAGCTTAGGGGACAGAACTTACAATGAGCAGTTCTTC
- - TRBJ1-6 15 TRBV2 CAMSRRRDYNSPLHF TGTGCCATGAGCAGGAGGAGGGACTATAATTCACCCCTCCACTTT
- TRBD2 TRBJ2-2 16 TRBV11-2 CASSLTGGFSTGELFF TGTGCCAGCAGCTTAACGGGGGGTTTTAGCACCGGGGAGCTGTTTTTT
- - TRBJ1-2 14 TRBV5-1 CASSRGGARDGYTF TGCGCCAGCAGCCGAGGGGGGGCCCGGGATGGCTACACCTTC
many TRBD1 TRBJ2-4 14 TRBV3-1/TRBV3-2 CASSPPTGKNIQYF TGTGCCAGCAGCCCCCCGACAGGGAAAAACATTCAGTACTTC
- TRBD1 TRBJ1-2 16 TRBV7-2 CASRSQPGTGNYGYTF TGTGCCAGCAGGTCCCAACCCGGGACAGGGAACTATGGCTACACCTTC
few - TRBJ2-6 15 TRBV6-2/TRBV6-3 CASSSDSSGANVLTF TGTGCCAGCAGTTCGGACAGCTCTGGGGCCAACGTCCTGACTTTC
- - TRBJ2-7 14 TRBV9 CASSPGDTNYEQYF TGTGCCAGCAGCCCAGGGGACACCAACTACGAGCAGTACTTC
- TRBD2 TRBJ2-7 13 TRBV19 CASSGGPFYEQYF TGTGCCAGTTCGGGGGGGCCGTTCTACGAGCAGTACTTC
- - TRBJ1-6 14 TRBV5-1 CASSPGRGISPLHF TGCGCCAGCAGCCCGGGGCGGGGGATTTCACCCCTCCACTTT
- - TRBJ1-1 15 TRBV25-1 CASSEYGGGGTEAFF TGTGCCAGCAGTGAATATGGGGGAGGGGGCACTGAAGCTTTCTTT
- TRBD1 TRBJ1-1 15 TRBV7-8 CASSLRDRVYTEAFF TGTGCCAGCAGCTTACGGGACAGGGTCTACACTGAAGCTTTCTTT
once TRBD1 TRBJ1-2 14 TRBV5-1 CASSLTGGKGGYTF TGCGCCAGCAGCTTAACAGGGGGCAAGGGTGGCTACACCTTC
- TRBD1 TRBJ1-6 16 TRBV28 CASSSPGTGALFPLHF TGTGCCAGCAGCTCGCCCGGGACAGGGGCCCTCTTCCCCCTCCACTTT
- TRBD1 TRBJ2-7 13 TRBV7-7 CASSGTGVGKQYF TGTGCTAGCAGTGGGACAGGCGTTGGCAAGCAGTACTTC
- TRBD1 TRBJ1-4 16 TRBV10-1 CASSEGQGVRRKKLFF TGCGCCAGCAGTGAGGGACAGGGAGTCCGAAGGAAAAAACTGTTTTTT
- - TRBJ1-2 14 TRBV5-4 CASSLITGYHGYTF TGTGCCAGCAGCCTAATAACAGGGTACCATGGCTACACCTTC
- TRBD2 TRBJ2-5 16 TRBV4-3 CASSRQLAGARETQYF TGCGCCAGCAGCCGCCAACTAGCGGGGGCGAGGGAGACCCAGTACTTC
- TRBD2 TRBJ2-1 16 TRBV5-5 CASSHTRSGGYNEQFF TGTGCCAGCAGCCATACCCGTAGCGGGGGGTACAATGAGCAGTTCTTC
- - TRBJ2-1 12 TRBV28 CASSSGVGEQFF TGTGCCAGCAGTTCAGGGGTCGGTGAGCAGTTCTTC
once - TRBJ2-7 11 TRBV2 CASSEGGEQYF TGTGCCAGCAGTGAAGGCGGCGAGCAGTACTTC
- TRBD1 TRBJ1-5 16 TRBV4-1 CASSQEDRGGNQPQHF TGCGCCAGCAGCCAAGAAGACAGGGGAGGCAATCAGCCCCAGCATTTT
- TRBD2 TRBJ2-1 17 TRBV6-1 CASSEAPSGGPYNEQFF TGTGCCAGCAGTGAAGCCCCAAGCGGGGGGCCCTACAATGAGCAGTTCTTC
once TRBD1 TRBJ1-4 16 TRBV7-9 CASSLDPGQGHEKLFF TGTGCCAGCAGCTTAGACCCCGGACAGGGGCATGAAAAACTGTTTTTT